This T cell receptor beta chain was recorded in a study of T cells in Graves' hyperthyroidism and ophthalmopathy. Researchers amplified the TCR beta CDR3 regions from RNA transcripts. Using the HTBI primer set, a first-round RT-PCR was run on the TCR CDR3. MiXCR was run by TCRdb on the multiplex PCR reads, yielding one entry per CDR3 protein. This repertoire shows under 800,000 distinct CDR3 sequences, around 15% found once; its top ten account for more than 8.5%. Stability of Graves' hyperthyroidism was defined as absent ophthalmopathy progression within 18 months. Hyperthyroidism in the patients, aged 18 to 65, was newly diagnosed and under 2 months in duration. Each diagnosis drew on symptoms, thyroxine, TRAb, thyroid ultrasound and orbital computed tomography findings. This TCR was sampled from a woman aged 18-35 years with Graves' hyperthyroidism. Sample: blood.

The CDR3 DNA reads as TGTGCCAGCAGCTTGGAACCCGGCCCCCAAGAGACCCAGTACTTC. Encoded protein: CASSLEPGPQETQYF. This rearrangement joins TRBV5-4 to TRBJ2-5; no definite D call. This CDR3 comprises 15 residues. From germline, CDR1 is SGHNT and CDR2 YYREEE (reference sequence). The V end lost 0 bases, the J end lost 1 base, and 10 bases lay between the germline ends.